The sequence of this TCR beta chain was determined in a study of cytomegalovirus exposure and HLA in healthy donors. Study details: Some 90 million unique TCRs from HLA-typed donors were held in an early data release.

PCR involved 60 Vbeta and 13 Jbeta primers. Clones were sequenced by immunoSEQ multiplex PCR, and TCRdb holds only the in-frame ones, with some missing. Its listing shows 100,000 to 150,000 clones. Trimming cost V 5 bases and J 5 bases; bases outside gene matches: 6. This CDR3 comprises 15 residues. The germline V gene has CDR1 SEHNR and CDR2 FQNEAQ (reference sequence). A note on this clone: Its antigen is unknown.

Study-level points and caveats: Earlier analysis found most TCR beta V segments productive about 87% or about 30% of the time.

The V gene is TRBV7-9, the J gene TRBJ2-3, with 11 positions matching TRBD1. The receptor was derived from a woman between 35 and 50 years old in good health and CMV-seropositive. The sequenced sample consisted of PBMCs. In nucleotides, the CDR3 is TGTGCCAGCAGCCCCGGGACAGGGGGTGGAGATACGCAGTATTTT. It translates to CASSPGTGGGDTQYF.